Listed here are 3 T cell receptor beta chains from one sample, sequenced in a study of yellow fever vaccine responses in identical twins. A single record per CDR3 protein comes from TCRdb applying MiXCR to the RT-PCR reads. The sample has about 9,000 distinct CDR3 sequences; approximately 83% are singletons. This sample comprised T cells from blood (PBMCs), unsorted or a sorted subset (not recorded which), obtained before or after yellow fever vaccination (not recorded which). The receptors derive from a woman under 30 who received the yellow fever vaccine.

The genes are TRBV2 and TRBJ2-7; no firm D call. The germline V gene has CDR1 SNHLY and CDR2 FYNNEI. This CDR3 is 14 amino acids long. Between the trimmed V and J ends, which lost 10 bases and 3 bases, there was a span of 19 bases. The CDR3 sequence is CATQGRTKYYEQYF. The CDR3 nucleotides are TGTGCCACCCAAGGCCGAACCAAATACTACGAGCAGTACTTC.

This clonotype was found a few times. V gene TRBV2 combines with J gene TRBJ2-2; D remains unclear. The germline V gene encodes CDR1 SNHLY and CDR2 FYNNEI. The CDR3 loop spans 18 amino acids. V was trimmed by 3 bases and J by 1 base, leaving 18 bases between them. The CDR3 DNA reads TGTGCCAGCAGTGAGCCCCGTCTTAGGGAAATGAACACCGGGGAGCTGTTTTTT. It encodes CASSEPRLREMNTGELFF.

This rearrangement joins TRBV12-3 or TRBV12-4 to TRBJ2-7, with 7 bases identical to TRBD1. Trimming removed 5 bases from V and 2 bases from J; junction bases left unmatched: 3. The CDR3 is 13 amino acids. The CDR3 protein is CASSKTGPYEQYV. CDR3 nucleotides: TGTGCCAGCAGTAAGACAGGGCCCTACGAGCAGTACGTC.